Described below is a single TCR beta chain sequence and its context. The sample belongs to a study of blood T cell repertoires in COVID-19. Study background: COVID-19 samples collected from the United States, Italy and Spain covered acute and convalescent phases. T cells, B-cell-depleted T cells, or PBMCs supplied cDNA or gDNA.

Seattle enrolled patients during active infection and tracked them longitudinally. CDR1 and CDR2 from the germline V gene are KGHDR and SFDVKD. The length of the CDR3 is 14 residues. V shed 10 bases and J 0 bases; nucleotides not matched to a gene: 6. In the original analysis: Quantification of nucleated cells was approximated via reference gene primer amplification. The method was immunoSEQ multiplex PCR; TCRdb's version includes in-frame clones alone and lacks a portion of them. Clonal size and the V and J genes are those of that table, whereas D and trimming came from the DNA. The top ten clones hold over 6% of a sample with around 190,000 clones, about four fifths of them seen once.

This clonotype originated in a woman in her sixties or seventies with COVID-19, enrolled during active disease. The chain carries TRBV24-1 and TRBJ2-7; 9 positions match TRBD1. Specimen: peripheral blood. The DNA for the CDR3 is TGTGCCACATCGGACAGGGGAACCTCCTACGAGCAGTACTTC. Translation gives CATSDRGTSYEQYF.